This T cell receptor (beta chain) was recovered during a study of shared clonotypes between healthy human individuals. To note about this clone: Its antigen is not identified.

Findings and caveats of the study: Rarefaction gave evidence that sorted-subset sequencing remained incomplete despite large depth. Estimated clonotype richness was generally higher in naive than memory subsets.

Looked up from germline, CDR1 is LGHNA and CDR2 is YSLEER. The CDR3 is made up of 17 amino acids. The V end lost 0 bases, the J end lost 7 bases, and 21 bases lay between the germline ends. Across several immunoSEQ plates, the genomic DNA of each subset was split evenly. This table comes from immunoSEQ multiplex PCR, and its TCRdb copy is limited to in-frame clones, with some not included. The sample comprises about 2.2 million clones, 93% of which are singletons, and 1.5% to 2% rests with the top ten. Only CD45RO-negative cells positively selected for CCR7 counted as naive CD8 cells, so terminally differentiated effector memory CD45RA+ cells were excluded. Those who donated were healthy HIV-negative adults, with no recent acute infections or vaccinations reported.

The chain recombines TRBV4-3 with TRBJ2-5; D tentatively reads TRBD1 or TRBD2 (5 bases each). The TCR sequence derives from a man younger than 35 in good health. Some clones in this sample may be carry-over from other donors' samples. The material sequenced was naive CD8+ T cells from PBMCs. The chain's CDR3 is CASSQEGTFGDRGTQYF. The DNA of the CDR3 is TGCGCCAGCAGCCAAGAAGGGACGTTCGGTGACCGGGGGACCCAGTACTTC.